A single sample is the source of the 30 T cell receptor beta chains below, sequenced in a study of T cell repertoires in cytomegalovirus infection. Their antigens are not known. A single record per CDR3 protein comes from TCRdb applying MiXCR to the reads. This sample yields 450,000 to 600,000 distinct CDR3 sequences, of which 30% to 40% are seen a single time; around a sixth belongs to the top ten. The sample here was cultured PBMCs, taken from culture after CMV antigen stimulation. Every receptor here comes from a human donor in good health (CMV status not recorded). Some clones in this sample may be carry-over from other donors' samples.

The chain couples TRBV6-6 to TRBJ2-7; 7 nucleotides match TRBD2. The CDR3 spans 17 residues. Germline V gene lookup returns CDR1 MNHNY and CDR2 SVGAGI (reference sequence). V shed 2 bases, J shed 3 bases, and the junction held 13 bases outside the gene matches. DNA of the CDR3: TGTGCCAGCAGTTACGGTCCTACTAGCGCGATTAACTACGAGCAGTACGTC. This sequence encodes CASSYGPTSAINYEQYV.

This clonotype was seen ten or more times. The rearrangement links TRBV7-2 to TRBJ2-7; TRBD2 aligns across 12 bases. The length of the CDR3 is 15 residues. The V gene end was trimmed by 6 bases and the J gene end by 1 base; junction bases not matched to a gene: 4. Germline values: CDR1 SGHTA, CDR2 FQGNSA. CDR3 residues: CASSRTSGESYEQYF. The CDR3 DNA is TGTGCCAGCAGTCGGACTAGCGGGGAGTCCTACGAGCAGTACTTC.

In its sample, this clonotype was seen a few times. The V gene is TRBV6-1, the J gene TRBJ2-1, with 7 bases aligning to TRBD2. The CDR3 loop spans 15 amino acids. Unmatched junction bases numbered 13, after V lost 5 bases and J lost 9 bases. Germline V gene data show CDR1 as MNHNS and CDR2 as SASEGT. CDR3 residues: CASSSPPRGMGEQFF. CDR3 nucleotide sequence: TGTGCCAGCAGTTCCCCACCGCGGGGGATGGGTGAGCAGTTCTTC.

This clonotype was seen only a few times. CDR3 region: CASSLDSASNQPQHF. For the CDR3, the DNA is TGTGCCAGCAGCTTAGATTCGGCCTCCAATCAGCCCCAGCATTTT. This sequence joins TRBV7-2 and TRBJ1-5, with D hard to call. CDR1 is SGHTA, CDR2 FQGNSA, per germline. Trimming took off 1 base at V and 3 bases at J, with 10 bases between the two ends. This CDR3 has 15 residues.

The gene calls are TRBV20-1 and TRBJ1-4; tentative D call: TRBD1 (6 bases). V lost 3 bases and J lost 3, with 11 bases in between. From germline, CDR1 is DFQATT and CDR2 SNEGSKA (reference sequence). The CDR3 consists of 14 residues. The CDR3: CSASEGGSNEKLFF. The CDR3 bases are TGCAGTGCTAGTGAGGGGGGCTCTAATGAAAAACTGTTTTTT.

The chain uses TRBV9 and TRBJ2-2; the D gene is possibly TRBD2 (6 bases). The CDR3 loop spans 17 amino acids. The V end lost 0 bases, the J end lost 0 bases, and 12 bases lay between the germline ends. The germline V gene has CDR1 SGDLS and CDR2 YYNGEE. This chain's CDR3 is CASSVGLRGTNTGELFF. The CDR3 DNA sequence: TGTGCCAGCAGCGTAGGTCTACGCGGGACGAACACCGGGGAGCTGTTTTTT.

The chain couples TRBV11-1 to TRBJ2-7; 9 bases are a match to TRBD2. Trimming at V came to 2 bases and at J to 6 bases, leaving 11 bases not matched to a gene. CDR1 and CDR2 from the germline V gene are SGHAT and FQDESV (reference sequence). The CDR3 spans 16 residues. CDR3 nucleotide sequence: TGTGCCAGCAGCTTATTCGATCGAGCGGGAGGCAGCGAGCAGTACTTC. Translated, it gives CASSLFDRAGGSEQYF. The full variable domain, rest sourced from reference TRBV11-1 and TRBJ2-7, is EAEVAQSPRYKITEKSQAVAFWCDPISGHATLYWYRQILGQGPELLVQFQDESVVDDSQLPKDRFSAERLKGVDSTLKIQPAELGDSAMYLCASSLFDRAGGSEQYFGPGTRLTVT.

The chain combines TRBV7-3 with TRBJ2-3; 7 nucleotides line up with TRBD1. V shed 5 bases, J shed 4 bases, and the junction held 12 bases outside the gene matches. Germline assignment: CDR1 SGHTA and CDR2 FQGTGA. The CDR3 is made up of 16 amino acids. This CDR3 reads CASSPLDRTGADTQYF. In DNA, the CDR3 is TGTGCCAGCAGCCCATTGGACAGGACAGGCGCAGATACGCAGTATTTT.

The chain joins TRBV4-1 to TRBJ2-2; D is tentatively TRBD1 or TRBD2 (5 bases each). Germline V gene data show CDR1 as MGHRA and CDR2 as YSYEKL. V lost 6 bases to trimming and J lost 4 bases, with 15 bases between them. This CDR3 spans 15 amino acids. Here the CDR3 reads CASSPGTPGTGELFF. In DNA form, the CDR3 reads TGCGCCAGCAGTCCCGGGACCCCGGGCACCGGGGAGCTGTTTTTT.

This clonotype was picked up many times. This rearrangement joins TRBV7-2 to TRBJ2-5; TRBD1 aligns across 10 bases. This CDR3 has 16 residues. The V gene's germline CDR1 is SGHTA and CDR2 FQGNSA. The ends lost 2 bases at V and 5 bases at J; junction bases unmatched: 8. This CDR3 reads CASSLRRDRGFETQYF. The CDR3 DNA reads TGTGCCAGCAGCTTACGGCGGGACAGGGGATTTGAGACCCAGTACTTC.

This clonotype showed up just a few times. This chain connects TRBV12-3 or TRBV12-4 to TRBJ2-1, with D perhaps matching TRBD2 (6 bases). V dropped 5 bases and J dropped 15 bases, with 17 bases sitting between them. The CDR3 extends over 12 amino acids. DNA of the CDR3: TGTGCCAGCAGTCCTCGGCGGGAACGACGGTTCTTC. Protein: CASSPRRERRFF.

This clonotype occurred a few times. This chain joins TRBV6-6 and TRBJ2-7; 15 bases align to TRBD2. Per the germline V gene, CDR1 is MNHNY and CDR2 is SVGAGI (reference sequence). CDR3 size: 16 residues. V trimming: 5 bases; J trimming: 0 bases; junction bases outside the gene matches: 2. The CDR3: CASSPGLAGGSYEQYF. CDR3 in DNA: TGTGCCAGCAGTCCGGGACTAGCGGGAGGCTCCTACGAGCAGTACTTC.

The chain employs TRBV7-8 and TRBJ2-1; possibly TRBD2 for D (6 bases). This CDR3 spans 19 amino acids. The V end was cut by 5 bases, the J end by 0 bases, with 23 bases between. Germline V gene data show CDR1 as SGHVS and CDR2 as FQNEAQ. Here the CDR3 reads CASSPVTSGSFSSYNEQFF. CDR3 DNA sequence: TGTGCCAGCAGCCCCGTGACGAGCGGGTCTTTTAGCTCCTACAATGAGCAGTTCTTC.

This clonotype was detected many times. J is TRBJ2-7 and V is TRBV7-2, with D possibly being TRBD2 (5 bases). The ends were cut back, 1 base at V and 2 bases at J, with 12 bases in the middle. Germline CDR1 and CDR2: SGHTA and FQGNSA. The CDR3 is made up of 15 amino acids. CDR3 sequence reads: CASSLEVGAPYEQYF. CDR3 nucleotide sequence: TGTGCCAGCAGCTTAGAGGTGGGAGCCCCCTACGAGCAGTACTTC.

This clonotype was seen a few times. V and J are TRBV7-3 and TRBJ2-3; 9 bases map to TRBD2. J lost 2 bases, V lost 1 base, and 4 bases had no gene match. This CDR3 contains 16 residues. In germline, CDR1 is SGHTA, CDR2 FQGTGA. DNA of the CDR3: TGTGCCAGCAGCTTAATGGCGGGAGGGAACACAGATACGCAGTATTTT. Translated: CASSLMAGGNTDTQYF.

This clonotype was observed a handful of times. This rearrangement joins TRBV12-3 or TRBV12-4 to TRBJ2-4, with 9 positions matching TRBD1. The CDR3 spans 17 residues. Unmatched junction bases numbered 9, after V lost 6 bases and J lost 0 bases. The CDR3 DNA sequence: TGTGCCAGCAGCCTGGGACAGGGCTTCCCAGCCAAAAACATTCAGTACTTC. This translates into CASSLGQGFPAKNIQYF.

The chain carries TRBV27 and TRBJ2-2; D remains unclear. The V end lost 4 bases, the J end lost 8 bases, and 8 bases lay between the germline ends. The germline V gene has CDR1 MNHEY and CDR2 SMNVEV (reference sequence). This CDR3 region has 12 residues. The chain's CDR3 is CASSYLLGELFF. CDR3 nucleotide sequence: TGTGCCAGCAGTTACCTCTTGGGGGAGCTGTTTTTT.

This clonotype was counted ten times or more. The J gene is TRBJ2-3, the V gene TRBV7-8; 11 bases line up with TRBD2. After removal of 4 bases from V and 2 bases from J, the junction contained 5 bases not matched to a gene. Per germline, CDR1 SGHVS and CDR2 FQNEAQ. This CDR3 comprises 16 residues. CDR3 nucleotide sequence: TGTGCCAGCAGCTCTTATAGCGGGAGGGCCACAGATACGCAGTATTTT. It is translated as CASSSYSGRATDTQYF.

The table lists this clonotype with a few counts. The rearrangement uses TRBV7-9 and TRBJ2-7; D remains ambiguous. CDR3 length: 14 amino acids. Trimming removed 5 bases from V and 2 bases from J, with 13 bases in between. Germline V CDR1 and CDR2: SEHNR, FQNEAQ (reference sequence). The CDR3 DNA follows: TGTGCCAGCAGCCCCCAAGCAATGGCCTACGAGCAGTACTTC. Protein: CASSPQAMAYEQYF.

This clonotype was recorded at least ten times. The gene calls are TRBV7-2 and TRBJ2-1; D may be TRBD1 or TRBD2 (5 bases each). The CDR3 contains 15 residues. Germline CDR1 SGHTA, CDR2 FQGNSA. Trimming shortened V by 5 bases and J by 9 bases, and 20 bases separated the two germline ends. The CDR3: CASSPINQGRGEQFF. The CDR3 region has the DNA TGTGCCAGCAGCCCCATAAATCAGGGACGGGGTGAGCAGTTCTTC.

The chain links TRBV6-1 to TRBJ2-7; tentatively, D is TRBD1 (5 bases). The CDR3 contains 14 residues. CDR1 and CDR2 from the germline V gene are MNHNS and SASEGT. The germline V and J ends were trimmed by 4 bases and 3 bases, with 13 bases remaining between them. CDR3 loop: CASSALGPYYEQYV. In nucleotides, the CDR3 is TGTGCCAGCAGTGCGTTGGGGCCTTACTACGAGCAGTACGTC.

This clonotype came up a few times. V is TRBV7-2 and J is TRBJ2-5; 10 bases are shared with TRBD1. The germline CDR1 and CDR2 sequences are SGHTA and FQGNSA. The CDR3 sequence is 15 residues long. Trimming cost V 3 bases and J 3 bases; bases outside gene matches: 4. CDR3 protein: CASSFAGTGEETQYF. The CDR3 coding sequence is TGTGCCAGCAGCTTCGCCGGGACAGGGGAAGAGACCCAGTACTTC.

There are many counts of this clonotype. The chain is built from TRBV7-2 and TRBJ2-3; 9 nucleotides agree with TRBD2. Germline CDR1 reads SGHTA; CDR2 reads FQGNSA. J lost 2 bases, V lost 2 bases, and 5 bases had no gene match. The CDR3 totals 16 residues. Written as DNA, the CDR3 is TGTGCCAGCAGCTTAAGGCCTAGCGGGGTCACAGATACGCAGTATTTT. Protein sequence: CASSLRPSGVTDTQYF.

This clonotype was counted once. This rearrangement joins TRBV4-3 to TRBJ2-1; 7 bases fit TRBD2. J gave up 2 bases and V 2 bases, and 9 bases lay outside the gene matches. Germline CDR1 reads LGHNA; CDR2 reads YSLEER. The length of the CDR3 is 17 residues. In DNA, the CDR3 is TGCGCCAGCAGCCAACGCGCGGGAGCCGAAACCTACAATGAGCAGTTCTTC. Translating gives CASSQRAGAETYNEQFF.

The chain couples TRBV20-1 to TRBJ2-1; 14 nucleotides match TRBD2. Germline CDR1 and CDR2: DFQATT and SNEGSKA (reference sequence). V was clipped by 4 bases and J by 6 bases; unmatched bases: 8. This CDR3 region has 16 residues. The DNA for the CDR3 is TGCAGTGCTACCCCTTCCGGGACTAGCGGGAGCAATGAGCAGTTCTTC. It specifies CSATPSGTSGSNEQFF.

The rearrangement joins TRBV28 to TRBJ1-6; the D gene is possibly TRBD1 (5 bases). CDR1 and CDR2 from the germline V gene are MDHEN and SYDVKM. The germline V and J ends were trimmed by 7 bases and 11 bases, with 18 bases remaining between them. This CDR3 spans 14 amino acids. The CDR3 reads CASNSGQGFAPLHF. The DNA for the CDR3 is TGTGCCAGCAACTCGGGGCAGGGTTTCGCACCCCTCCACTTT. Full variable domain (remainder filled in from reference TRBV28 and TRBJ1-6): DVKVTQSSRYLVKRTGEKVFLECVQDMDHENMFWYRQDPGLGLRLIYFSYDVKMKEKGDIPEGYSVSREKKERFSLILESASTNQTSMYLCASNSGQGFAPLHFGNGTRLTVT.

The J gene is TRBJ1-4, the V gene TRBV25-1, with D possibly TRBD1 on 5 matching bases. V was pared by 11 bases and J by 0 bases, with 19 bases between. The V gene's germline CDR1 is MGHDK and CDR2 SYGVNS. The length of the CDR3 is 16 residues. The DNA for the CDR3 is TGTGCCCCTACCTTGGGGCAGGCTGCAACTAATGAAAAACTGTTTTTT. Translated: CAPTLGQAATNEKLFF.

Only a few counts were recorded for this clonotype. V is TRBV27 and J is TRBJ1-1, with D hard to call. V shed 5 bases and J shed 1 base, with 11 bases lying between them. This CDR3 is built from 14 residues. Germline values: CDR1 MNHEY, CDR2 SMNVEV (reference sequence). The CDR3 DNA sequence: TGTGCCAGCAGTCCCCCCCTAGAGAACACTGAAGCTTTCTTT. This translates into CASSPPLENTEAFF.

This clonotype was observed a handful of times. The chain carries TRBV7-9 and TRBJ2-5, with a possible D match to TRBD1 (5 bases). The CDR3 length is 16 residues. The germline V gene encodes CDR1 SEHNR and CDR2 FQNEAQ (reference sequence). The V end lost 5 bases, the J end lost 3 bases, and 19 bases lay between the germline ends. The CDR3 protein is CASSGQQEREEETQYF. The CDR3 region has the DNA TGTGCCAGCAGCGGACAACAGGAGCGAGAGGAAGAGACCCAGTACTTC.

CDR3 sequence reads: CASSLGIPLAEQFF. The CDR3 DNA reads as TGTGCCAGCAGTTTAGGGATCCCGCTCGCTGAGCAGTTCTTC. The rearrangement uses TRBV12-3 or TRBV12-4 and TRBJ2-1; unclear D gene. This CDR3 is built from 14 residues. V was trimmed by 1 base and J by 9 bases, leaving 13 bases between them.